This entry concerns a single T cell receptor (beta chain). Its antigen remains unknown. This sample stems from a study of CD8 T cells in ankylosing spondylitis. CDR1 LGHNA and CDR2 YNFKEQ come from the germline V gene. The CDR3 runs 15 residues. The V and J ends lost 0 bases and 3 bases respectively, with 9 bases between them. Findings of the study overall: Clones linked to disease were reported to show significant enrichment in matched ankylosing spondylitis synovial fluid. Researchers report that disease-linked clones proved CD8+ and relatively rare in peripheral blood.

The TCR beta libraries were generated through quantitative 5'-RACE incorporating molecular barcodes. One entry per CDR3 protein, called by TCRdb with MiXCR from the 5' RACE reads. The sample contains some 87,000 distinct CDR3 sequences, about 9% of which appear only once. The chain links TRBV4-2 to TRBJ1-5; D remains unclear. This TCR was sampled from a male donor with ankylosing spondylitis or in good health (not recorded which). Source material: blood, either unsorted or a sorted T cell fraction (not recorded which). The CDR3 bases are TGTGCCAGCAGCCAAGAGGGCCCGTTCAATCAGCCCCAGCATTTT. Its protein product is CASSQEGPFNQPQHF.